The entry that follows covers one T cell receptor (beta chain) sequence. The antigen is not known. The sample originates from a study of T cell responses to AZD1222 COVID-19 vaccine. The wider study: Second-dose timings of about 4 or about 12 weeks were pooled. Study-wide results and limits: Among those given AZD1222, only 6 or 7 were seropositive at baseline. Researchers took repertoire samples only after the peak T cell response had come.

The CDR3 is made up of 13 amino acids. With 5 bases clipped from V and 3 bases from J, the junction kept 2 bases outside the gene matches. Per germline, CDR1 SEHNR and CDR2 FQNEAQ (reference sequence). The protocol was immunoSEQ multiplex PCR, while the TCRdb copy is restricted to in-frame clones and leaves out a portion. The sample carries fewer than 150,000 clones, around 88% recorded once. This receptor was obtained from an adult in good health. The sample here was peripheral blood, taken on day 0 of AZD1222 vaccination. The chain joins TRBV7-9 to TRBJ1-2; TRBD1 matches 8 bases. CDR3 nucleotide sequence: TGTGCCAGCAGCAACAGGGGGGACTATGGCTACACCTTC. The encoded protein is CASSNRGDYGYTF. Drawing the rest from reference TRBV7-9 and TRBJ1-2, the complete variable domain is DTGVSQNPRHKITKRGQNVTFRCDPISEHNRLYWYRQTLGQGPEFLTYFQNEAQLEKSRLLSDRFSAERPKGSFSTLEIQRTEQGDSAMYLCASSNRGDYGYTFGSGTRLTVV.